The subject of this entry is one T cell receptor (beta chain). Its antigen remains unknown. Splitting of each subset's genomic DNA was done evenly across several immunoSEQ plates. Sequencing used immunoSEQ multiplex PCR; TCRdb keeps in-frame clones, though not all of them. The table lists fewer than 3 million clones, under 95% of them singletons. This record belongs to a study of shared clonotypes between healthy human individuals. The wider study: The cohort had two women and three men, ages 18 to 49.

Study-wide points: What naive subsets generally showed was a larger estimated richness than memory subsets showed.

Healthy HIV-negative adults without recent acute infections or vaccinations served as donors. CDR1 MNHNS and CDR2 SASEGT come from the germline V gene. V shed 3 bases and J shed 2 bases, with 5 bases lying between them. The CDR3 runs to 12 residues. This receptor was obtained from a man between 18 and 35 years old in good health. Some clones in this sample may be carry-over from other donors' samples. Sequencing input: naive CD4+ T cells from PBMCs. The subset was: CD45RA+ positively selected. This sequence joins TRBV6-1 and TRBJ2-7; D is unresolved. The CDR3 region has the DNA TGTGCCAGCAGTGAGGAAGCCTACGAGCAGTACTTC. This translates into CASSEEAYEQYF.